Described below is a single T cell receptor (beta chain) sequence and its context. The sample is drawn from a study of blood T cell repertoires in COVID-19. As originally analysed: Amplification from reference gene primers served as the basis for estimated nucleated cell counts. The repertoire was sequenced with immunoSEQ multiplex PCR; TCRdb's copy has only in-frame clones and lacks some. From that table come the V and J calls and clone size; the DNA was used to work out D and trimming. The sample yields 90,000 to 110,000 clones, about nine tenths seen once. V gave up 1 base and J gave up 5 bases, with 9 bases separating them. The CDR3 runs to 14 residues. Per the germline V gene, CDR1 is SGHTA and CDR2 is FQGTGA.

The chain combines TRBV7-3 with TRBJ2-4; D remains unclear. Source material: peripheral blood. The receptor was isolated from a human donor in a cohort sampled during active COVID-19. The CDR3 nucleotides are TGTGCCAGCAGCTTAAGTCCCCTCCAAAACATTCAGTACTTC. It translates to CASSLSPLQNIQYF.